Presented here are 27 T cell receptor beta chains from one specimen sequenced in a study of shared clonotypes between healthy human individuals. Method: immunoSEQ multiplex PCR; TCRdb's copy keeps in-frame clones and lacks some. The profile shows more than 2 million clones, approximately 95% of them singletons. Input material: naive CD4+ T cells sorted from blood. Sample subset: CD45RA+ positively selected. The receptors originated from a man between 18 and 29 years old in good health.

The rearrangement joins TRBV10-2 to TRBJ2-5; the D is unclear. The CDR3 consists of 13 residues. V was cut by 2 bases and J by 5 bases, with 9 bases left in between. In germline, CDR1 is WSHSY, CDR2 SAAADI. The CDR3 nucleotides are TGCGCCAGCAGTGAGATGCAATTTGAGACCCAGTACTTC. As protein: CASSEMQFETQYF.

This chain joins TRBV19 and TRBJ1-2, with D possibly TRBD1 on 6 matching bases. Trimming took 3 bases from V and 6 from J, leaving 11 bases between them. Germline V gene data show CDR1 as LNHDA and CDR2 as SQIVND (reference sequence). The CDR3 extends over 13 amino acids. CDR3 in DNA: TGTGCCAGTAGTATTAAGGGGGGCAATGGCTACACCTTC. Translating gives CASSIKGGNGYTF.

About this clone: The same CDR3 also results from other DNA sequences found in this sample. This rearrangement joins TRBV18 to TRBJ2-7; D perhaps matches TRBD2 (6 bases). V was pared by 3 bases and J by 6 bases, with 9 bases between. The CDR3 consists of 12 residues. CDR1 and CDR2 from the germline V gene are KGHSH and LQKENI. The CDR3 nucleotides read TGTGCCAGCTCACCTAGGGGAGGCGAGCAGTACTTC. Amino acids: CASSPRGGEQYF.

The CDR3: CAWRAGVQFYNEQFF. Here the CDR3 DNA reads TGTGCCTGGAGAGCGGGCGTCCAATTCTACAATGAGCAGTTCTTC. The chain links TRBV30 to TRBJ2-1, with D perhaps matching TRBD2 (6 bases). Germline assignment: CDR1 GTSNPN and CDR2 SVGIG (reference sequence). The CDR3 has 15 residues. Trimming left V 3 bases short and J 3 bases short, with 15 bases between. The full variable domain, rest sourced from reference TRBV30 and TRBJ2-1, is SQTIHQWPATLVQPVGSPLSLECTVEGTSNPNLYWYRQAAGRGLQLLFYSVGIGQISSEVPQNLSASRPQDRQFILSSKKLLLSDSGFYLCAWRAGVQFYNEQFFGPGTRLTVL.

As concerns this clone: Being one base from a much bigger clone, this may be a read error. The same CDR3 also results from other DNA sequences found in this sample. V gene TRBV5-1 combines with J gene TRBJ2-7; 11 bases are a match to TRBD2. Germline V lookup: CDR1 SGHRS, CDR2 YFSETQ. The CDR3 extends over 15 amino acids. Losses at the gene ends were 2 bases for V and 2 bases for J; bases not matched to a gene: 3. The DNA for the CDR3 is TGCGCCAGCAGCTTAGGACTAGCGGGTACCTACGAGCAGTACTTC. Protein sequence: CASSLGLAGTYEQYF.

This sequence joins TRBV5-6 and TRBJ1-1, with a weak D call TRBD1 (6 bases). With 4 bases removed from V and 2 bases from J, the gap between germline ends came to 15 bases. The CDR3 contains 15 residues. Germline values: CDR1 SGHDT, CDR2 YYEEEE. CDR3 DNA: TGTGCCAGCAGCCTCAGGGGACGATTTAACACTGAAGCTTTCTTT. Translating it yields CASSLRGRFNTEAFF.

The chain recombines TRBV6-5 with TRBJ2-7, with D maybe TRBD1 (6 bases). The CDR3 has 14 amino acids. Germline CDR1 is MNHEY and CDR2 is SVGAGI. V was trimmed by 2 bases and J by 4 bases, leaving 12 bases between them. The CDR3 DNA reads TGTGCCAGCAGTTACGGGCAGGGGTGGTACGAGCAGTACTTC. This translates into CASSYGQGWYEQYF.

This chain connects TRBV14 to TRBJ1-5, with D uncertain. Germline-derived CDR1 and CDR2 are SGHDN and FVKESK. The CDR3 totals 11 residues. The V end lost 3 bases, the J end lost 7 bases, and 4 bases lay between the germline ends. The DNA for the CDR3 is TGTGCCAGCAGCCACTGGCAGCCCCAGCATTTT. Protein product: CASSHWQPQHF.

The genes are TRBV21-1 and TRBJ2-1; whether TRBD1, the table's D call, matches the DNA was not checked. TRBV21-1 is listed as a pseudogene. The CDR3 is 17 residues long. In DNA, the CDR3 is TGTGCCAGCAGCAAAGGTCCTCCAGGGCTTACCTACAATGAGCAGTTCTTC. Protein sequence: CASSKGPPGLTYNEQFF.

This rearrangement joins TRBV10-3 to TRBJ2-2, with 7 nucleotides matching TRBD2. Trimming at V came to 6 bases and at J to 1 base, leaving 5 bases not matched to a gene. There are 15 residues in the CDR3. Germline V gene lookup returns CDR1 ENHRY and CDR2 SYGVKD. The CDR3 DNA follows: TGTGCCATCAGGGAGGAGCGGGAGAACACCGGGGAGCTGTTTTTT. Translating it yields CAIREERENTGELFF.

V and J are TRBV28 and TRBJ2-2; D unresolved. CDR3 length equals 13 residues. Germline V gene lookup returns CDR1 MDHEN and CDR2 SYDVKM. Trimming shortened V by 7 bases and J by 4 bases, and 10 bases separated the two germline ends. The CDR3 loop is CASTIITTGELFF. The CDR3 bases are TGTGCCAGCACCATAATCACCACCGGGGAGCTGTTTTTT.

The gene calls are TRBV6-6 and TRBJ2-2; D is perhaps TRBD1 (5 bases). The CDR3 is 16 residues long. Trimming took 0 bases from V and 5 from J, leaving 13 bases between them. From germline, CDR1 is MNHNY and CDR2 SVGAGI (reference sequence). CDR3 DNA: TGTGCCAGCAGTTACTCGTCAGGGAAGAAGACCGGGGAGCTGTTTTTT. The encoded protein is CASSYSSGKKTGELFF.

The V gene is TRBV7-9, the J gene TRBJ1-1, with TRBD1 identical over 9 bases. V was pared by 7 bases and J by 5 bases, with 5 bases of the junction left unmatched. CDR1 is SEHNR and CDR2 is FQNEAQ in the germline V gene (reference sequence). The CDR3 covers 13 residues. CDR3 nucleotide sequence: TGTGCCAGCACGTCACAGGGGGCTACTGAAGCTTTCTTT. Translating gives CASTSQGATEAFF.

This sequence joins TRBV5-1 and TRBJ2-7; TRBD1 matches 8 bases. From germline, CDR1 is SGHRS and CDR2 YFSETQ. The V gene end was trimmed by 5 bases and the J gene end by 9 bases; junction bases not matched to a gene: 10. The CDR3 totals 13 residues. In DNA form, the CDR3 reads TGCGCCAGCAGTTATGGACAGGGTCAGGGGCAGTACTTC. Protein sequence: CASSYGQGQGQYF.

This clone occurred once. The rearrangement links TRBV6-1 to TRBJ2-4; 8 bases agree with TRBD1. Germline CDR1 is MNHNS and CDR2 is SASEGT. V shed 6 bases and J 7 bases; nucleotides not matched to a gene: 8. CDR3 size: 14 residues. As DNA, the CDR3 is TGTGCCAGCAGAGCCGGGACAGGACTGAACATTCAGTACTTC. As protein: CASRAGTGLNIQYF.

CDR3 amino acids: CASRLVFVVGTQFF. CDR3 bases: TGTGCAAGTCGCTTAGTATTTGTCGTCGGCACGCAGTTCTTC. The rearrangement joins TRBV12-2 to TRBJ2-1. TRBV12-2 is a recognized pseudogene. The CDR3 runs to 14 residues.

The chain combines TRBV6-5 with TRBJ1-6, with D maybe TRBD1 (5 bases). The CDR3 consists of 14 residues. Germline V gives CDR1 MNHEY, CDR2 SVGAGI. Trimming cost V 6 bases and J 9 bases, with 15 bases left between them. The CDR3 bases are TGTGCCAGCAGCGAGTCGTATAGGGGTTCACCCCTCCACTTT. Translated: CASSESYRGSPLHF.

The rearrangement links TRBV9 to TRBJ1-4, with unresolved D. The CDR3 is made up of 17 amino acids. The V and J ends lost 4 bases and 0 bases respectively, with 16 bases between them. Germline V CDR1 and CDR2: SGDLS, YYNGEE. The CDR3 nucleotides read TGTGCCAGCAGCAAAAGCGCGGGCATTGCAACTAATGAAAAACTGTTTTTT. It encodes CASSKSAGIATNEKLFF.

This sequence joins TRBV27 and TRBJ2-5; tentatively, D is TRBD2 (6 bases). Germline lookup yields CDR1 MNHEY and CDR2 SMNVEV (reference sequence). The CDR3 runs 14 residues. The V end was cut by 2 bases, the J end by 7 bases, with 14 bases between. The DNA of the CDR3 is TGTGCCAGCAGTTTAAGGGTACTGGGAGGGACCCAGTACTTC. Translation gives CASSLRVLGGTQYF.

The chain uses TRBV16 and TRBJ1-4, with D possibly matching TRBD1 (6 bases). CDR3 size: 15 residues. Trimming took 0 bases from V and 7 from J, leaving 12 bases between them. Looked up from germline, CDR1 is KGHSY and CDR2 is FQNENV. As DNA, the CDR3 is TGTGCCAGCAGCCAATCTCGGACAGCTGGTGAAAAACTGTTTTTT. Translating it yields CASSQSRTAGEKLFF.

This chain links TRBV5-1 with TRBJ2-7, with D hard to call. Germline CDR1 and CDR2: SGHRS and YFSETQ. Trimming stripped 0 bases from V and 3 bases from J, with 7 bases between. The CDR3 is 13 residues long. CDR3 DNA sequence: TGCGCCAGCAGCTTGGAGCCAGACTACGAGCAGTACTTC. It encodes CASSLEPDYEQYF. Complete variable domain (other parts from reference TRBV5-1 and TRBJ2-7): KAGVTQTPRYLIKTRGQQVTLSCSPISGHRSVSWYQQTPGQGLQFLFEYFSETQRNKGNFPGRFSGRQFSNSRSEMNVSTLELGDSALYLCASSLEPDYEQYFGPGTRLTVT.

The rearrangement links TRBV5-1 to TRBJ2-2; possible D gene TRBD2, 6 bases. V was clipped by 0 bases and J by 5 bases, with 14 bases between them. The CDR3 is made up of 16 amino acids. Looked up from germline, CDR1 is SGHRS and CDR2 is YFSETQ. Written as DNA, the CDR3 is TGCGCCAGCAGCTTGGGGGGCCGGGACTCAACCGGGGAGCTGTTTTTT. Protein product: CASSLGGRDSTGELFF.

The rearrangement joins TRBV19 to TRBJ1-6; 10 bases match TRBD1. CDR1 is LNHDA, CDR2 SQIVND, per germline (reference sequence). The ends lost 9 bases at V and 9 bases at J; junction bases unmatched: 20. The CDR3 length is 18 residues. CDR3 protein: CASNSRDRGIKRVSPLHF. The CDR3 nucleotides are TGTGCCAGCAATTCCCGGGACAGGGGAATAAAAAGGGTTTCACCCCTCCACTTT. The whole variable domain, filled in from reference TRBV19 and TRBJ1-6, reads DGGITQSPKYLFRKEGQNVTLSCEQNLNHDAMYWYRQDPGQGLRLIYYSQIVNDFQKGDIAEGYSVSREKKESFPLTVTSAQKNPTAFYLCASNSRDRGIKRVSPLHFGNGTRLTVT.

Here the CDR3 DNA reads TGCGCCAGCAGCCAACAGACTAGCGGGAGGCAAGGGTCGGCCAAAAACATTCAGTACTTC. Protein product: CASSQQTSGRQGSAKNIQYF. This rearrangement joins TRBV4-3 to TRBJ2-4; 13 bases align to TRBD2. V trimming: 2 bases; J trimming: 1 base; junction bases outside the gene matches: 11. The CDR3 has 20 amino acids. Germline lookup yields CDR1 LGHNA and CDR2 YSLEER.

The V call is TRBV5-1, the J call TRBJ2-5; TRBD1 or TRBD2 may be the D gene (5 bases each). The germline gives CDR1 SGHRS, CDR2 YFSETQ. Trimming took 0 bases from V and 7 from J, leaving 13 bases between them. This CDR3 is 14 amino acids long. This CDR3 is CASSLGGTGGTQYF. CDR3 nucleotide sequence: TGCGCCAGCAGCTTGGGGGGCACAGGAGGGACCCAGTACTTC.

The rearrangement links TRBV11-3 to TRBJ2-1; possibly TRBD2 for D (5 bases). CDR1 SGHNT and CDR2 YENEEA come from the germline V gene. V was shortened by 2 bases and J by 10 bases, with 12 bases between the two germline ends. The CDR3 has 13 amino acids. For the CDR3, the DNA is TGTGCCAGCAGCTTAAACGGGATGGGCGAGCAGTTCTTC. The encoded protein is CASSLNGMGEQFF.

Remarks on this clone: In the same sample, other DNA sequences code for this CDR3. This chain links TRBV6-5 with TRBJ2-7, with 9 bases identical to TRBD2. CDR1 is MNHEY, CDR2 SVGAGI, per germline. Unmatched junction bases numbered 6, after V lost 0 bases and J lost 3 bases. The CDR3 has 16 amino acids. The CDR3 DNA sequence: TGTGCCAGCAGTTACTCGGGTCTAGCGGGGAACTACGAGCAGTACTTC. This gives the protein CASSYSGLAGNYEQYF.